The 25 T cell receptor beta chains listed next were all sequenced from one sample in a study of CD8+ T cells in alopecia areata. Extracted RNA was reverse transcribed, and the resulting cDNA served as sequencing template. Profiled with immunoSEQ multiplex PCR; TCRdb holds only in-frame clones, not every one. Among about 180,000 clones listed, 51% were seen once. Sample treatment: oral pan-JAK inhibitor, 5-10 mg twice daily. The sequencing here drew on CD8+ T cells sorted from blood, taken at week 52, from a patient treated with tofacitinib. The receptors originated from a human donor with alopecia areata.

CDR3 protein: CSVAGDGTNYGYTF. DNA for the CDR3: TGCAGCGTTGCTGGGGACGGGACTAACTATGGCTACACCTTC. The chain has TRBV29-1 and TRBJ1-2; possibly TRBD1 for D (5 bases). V lost 4 bases and J 0 bases, leaving 12 bases between the germline ends. The germline gives CDR1 SQVTM, CDR2 ANQGSEA. This CDR3 is 14 amino acids long.

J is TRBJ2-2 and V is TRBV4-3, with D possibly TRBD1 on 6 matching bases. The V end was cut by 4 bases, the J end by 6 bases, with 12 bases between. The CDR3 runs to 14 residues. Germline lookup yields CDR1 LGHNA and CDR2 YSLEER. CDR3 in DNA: TGCGCCAGCAGCCTTACAGGGCGGTCCGGGGAGCTGTTTTTT. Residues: CASSLTGRSGELFF.

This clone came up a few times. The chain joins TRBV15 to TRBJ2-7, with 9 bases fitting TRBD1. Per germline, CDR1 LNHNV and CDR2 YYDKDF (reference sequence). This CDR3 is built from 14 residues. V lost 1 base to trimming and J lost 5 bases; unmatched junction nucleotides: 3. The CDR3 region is CATSRGTGVHEQYF. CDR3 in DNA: TGTGCCACCAGCAGAGGGACAGGGGTCCACGAGCAGTACTTC.

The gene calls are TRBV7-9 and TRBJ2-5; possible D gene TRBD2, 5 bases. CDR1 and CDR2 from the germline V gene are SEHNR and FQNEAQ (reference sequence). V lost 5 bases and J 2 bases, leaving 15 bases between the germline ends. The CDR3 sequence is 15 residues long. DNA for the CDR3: TGTGCCAGCAGCCTTTTTGAGGGAGCTCAAGAGACCCAGTACTTC. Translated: CASSLFEGAQETQYF.

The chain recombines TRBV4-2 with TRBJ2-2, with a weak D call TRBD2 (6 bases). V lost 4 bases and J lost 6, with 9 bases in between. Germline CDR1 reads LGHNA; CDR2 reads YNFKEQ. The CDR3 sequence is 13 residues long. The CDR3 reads CASSLTSSGELFF. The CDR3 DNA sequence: TGTGCCAGCAGCCTCACTAGCTCCGGGGAGCTGTTTTTT.

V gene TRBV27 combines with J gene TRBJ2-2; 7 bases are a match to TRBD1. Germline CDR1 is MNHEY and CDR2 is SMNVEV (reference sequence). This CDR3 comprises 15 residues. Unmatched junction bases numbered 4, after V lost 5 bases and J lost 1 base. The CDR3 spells CASSPRTGNTGELFF. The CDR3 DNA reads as TGTGCCAGCAGTCCCAGGACAGGGAACACCGGGGAGCTGTTTTTT.

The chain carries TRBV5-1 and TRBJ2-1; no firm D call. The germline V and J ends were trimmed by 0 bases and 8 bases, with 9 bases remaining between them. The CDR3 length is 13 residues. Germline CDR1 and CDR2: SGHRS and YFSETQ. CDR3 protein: CASSLGRWDEQFF. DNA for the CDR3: TGCGCCAGCAGCTTGGGCCGGTGGGATGAGCAGTTCTTC. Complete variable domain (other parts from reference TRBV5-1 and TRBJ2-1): KAGVTQTPRYLIKTRGQQVTLSCSPISGHRSVSWYQQTPGQGLQFLFEYFSETQRNKGNFPGRFSGRQFSNSRSEMNVSTLELGDSALYLCASSLGRWDEQFFGPGTRLTVL.

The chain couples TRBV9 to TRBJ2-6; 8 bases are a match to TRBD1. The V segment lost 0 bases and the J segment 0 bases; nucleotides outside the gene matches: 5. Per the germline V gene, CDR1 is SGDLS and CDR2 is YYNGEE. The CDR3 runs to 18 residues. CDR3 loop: CASSVGGGQGSGANVLTF. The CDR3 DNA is TGTGCCAGCAGCGTAGGTGGCGGACAGGGCTCTGGGGCCAACGTCCTGACTTTC.

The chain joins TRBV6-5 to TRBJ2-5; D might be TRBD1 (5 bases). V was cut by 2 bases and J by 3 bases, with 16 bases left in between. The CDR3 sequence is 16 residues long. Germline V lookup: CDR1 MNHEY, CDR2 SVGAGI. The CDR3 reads CASSYDRVGDKETQYF. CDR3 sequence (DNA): TGTGCCAGCAGTTACGACCGGGTAGGGGATAAAGAGACCCAGTACTTC.

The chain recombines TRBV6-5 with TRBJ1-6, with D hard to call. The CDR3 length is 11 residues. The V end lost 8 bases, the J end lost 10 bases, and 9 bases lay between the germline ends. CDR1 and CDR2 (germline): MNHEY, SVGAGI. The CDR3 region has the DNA TGTGCCAGCTCGGGTGGATCACCCCTCCACTTT. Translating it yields CASSGGSPLHF.

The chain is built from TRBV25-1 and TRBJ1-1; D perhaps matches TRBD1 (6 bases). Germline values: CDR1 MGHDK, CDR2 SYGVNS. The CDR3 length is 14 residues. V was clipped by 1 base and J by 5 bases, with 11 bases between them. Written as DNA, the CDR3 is TGTGCCAGCAGTGAATCGGAGGGGGGGACTGAAGCTTTCTTT. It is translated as CASSESEGGTEAFF. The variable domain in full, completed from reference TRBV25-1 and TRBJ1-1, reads EADIYQTPRYLVIGTGKKITLECSQTMGHDKMYWYQQDPGMELHLIHYSYGVNSTEKGDLSSESTVSRIRTEHFPLTLESARPSHTSQYLCASSESEGGTEAFFGQGTRLTVV.

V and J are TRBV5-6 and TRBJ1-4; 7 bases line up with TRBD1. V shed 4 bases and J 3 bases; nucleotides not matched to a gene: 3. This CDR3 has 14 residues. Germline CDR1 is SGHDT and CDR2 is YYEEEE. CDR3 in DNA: TGTGCCAGCAGCCTGACAGGGTCTAATGAAAAACTGTTTTTT. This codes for CASSLTGSNEKLFF. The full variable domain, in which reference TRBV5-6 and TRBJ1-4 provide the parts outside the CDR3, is DAGVTQSPTHLIKTRGQQVTLRCSPKSGHDTVSWYQQALGQGPQFIFQYYEEEERQRGNFPDRFSGHQFPNYSSELNVNALLLGDSALYLCASSLTGSNEKLFFGSGTQLSVL.

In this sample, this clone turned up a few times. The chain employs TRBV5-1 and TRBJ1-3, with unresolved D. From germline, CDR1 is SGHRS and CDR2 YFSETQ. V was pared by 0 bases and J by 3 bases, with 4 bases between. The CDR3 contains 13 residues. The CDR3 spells CASSLEGGNTIYF. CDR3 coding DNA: TGCGCCAGCAGCTTGGAGGGTGGAAACACCATATATTTT.

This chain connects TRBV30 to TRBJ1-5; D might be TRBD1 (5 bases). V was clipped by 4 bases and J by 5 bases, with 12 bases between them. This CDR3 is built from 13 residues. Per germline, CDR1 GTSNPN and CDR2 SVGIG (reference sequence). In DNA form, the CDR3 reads TGTGCCTGGAATTCGGGGCTGGATCAGCCCCAGCATTTT. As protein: CAWNSGLDQPQHF.

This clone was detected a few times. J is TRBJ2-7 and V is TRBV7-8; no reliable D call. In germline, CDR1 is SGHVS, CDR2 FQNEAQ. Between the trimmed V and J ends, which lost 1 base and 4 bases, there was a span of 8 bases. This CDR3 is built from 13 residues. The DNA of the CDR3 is TGTGCCAGCAGCTTAGTTGAAGGGTACGAGCAGTACTTC. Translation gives CASSLVEGYEQYF.

CDR3 bases: TGTGCCAGCAGCTTAGCGCACCCCCTCAGGGGCACTGAAGCTTTCTTT. Protein product: CASSLAHPLRGTEAFF. The rearrangement uses TRBV7-9 and TRBJ1-1; TRBD1 might be the D (6 bases). Germline lookup yields CDR1 SEHNR and CDR2 FQNEAQ (reference sequence). The CDR3 is 16 residues long. Trimming shortened V by 0 bases and J by 4 bases, and 15 bases separated the two germline ends. The complete variable domain, with remaining parts taken from reference TRBV7-9 and TRBJ1-1, reads DTGVSQNPRHKITKRGQNVTFRCDPISEHNRLYWYRQTLGQGPEFLTYFQNEAQLEKSRLLSDRFSAERPKGSFSTLEIQRTEQGDSAMYLCASSLAHPLRGTEAFFGQGTRLTVV.

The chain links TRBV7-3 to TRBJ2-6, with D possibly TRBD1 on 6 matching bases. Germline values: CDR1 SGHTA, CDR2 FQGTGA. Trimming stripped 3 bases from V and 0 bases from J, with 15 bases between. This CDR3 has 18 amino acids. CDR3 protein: CASSFGGGPSSGANVLTF. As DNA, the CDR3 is TGTGCCAGCAGCTTTGGGGGCGGGCCTAGCTCTGGGGCCAACGTCCTGACTTTC.

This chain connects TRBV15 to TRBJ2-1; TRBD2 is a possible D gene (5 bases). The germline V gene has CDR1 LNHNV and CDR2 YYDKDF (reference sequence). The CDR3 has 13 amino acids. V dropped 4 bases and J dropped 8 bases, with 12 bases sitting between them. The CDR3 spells CATSIGGGDEQFF. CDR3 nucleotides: TGTGCCACCAGCATAGGAGGTGGGGATGAGCAGTTCTTC.

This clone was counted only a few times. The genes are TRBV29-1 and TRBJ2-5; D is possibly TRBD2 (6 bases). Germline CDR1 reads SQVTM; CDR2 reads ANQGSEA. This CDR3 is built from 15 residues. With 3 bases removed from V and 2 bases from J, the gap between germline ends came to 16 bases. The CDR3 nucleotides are TGCAGCGTTGACGGGGAGGCCCGTAGGCAAGAGACCCAGTACTTC. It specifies CSVDGEARRQETQYF.

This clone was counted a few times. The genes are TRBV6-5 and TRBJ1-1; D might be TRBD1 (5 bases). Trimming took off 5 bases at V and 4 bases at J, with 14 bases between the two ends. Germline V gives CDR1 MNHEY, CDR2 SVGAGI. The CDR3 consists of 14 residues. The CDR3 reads CASSPMGGITEAFF. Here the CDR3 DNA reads TGTGCCAGCAGTCCGATGGGGGGGATCACTGAAGCTTTCTTT.

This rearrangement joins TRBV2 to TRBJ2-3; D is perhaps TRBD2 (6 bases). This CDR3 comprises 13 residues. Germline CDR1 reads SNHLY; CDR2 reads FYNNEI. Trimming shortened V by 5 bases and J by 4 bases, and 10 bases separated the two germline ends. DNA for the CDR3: TGTGCCAGCAGTCGACTAGAGGCAGATACGCAGTATTTT. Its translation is CASSRLEADTQYF.

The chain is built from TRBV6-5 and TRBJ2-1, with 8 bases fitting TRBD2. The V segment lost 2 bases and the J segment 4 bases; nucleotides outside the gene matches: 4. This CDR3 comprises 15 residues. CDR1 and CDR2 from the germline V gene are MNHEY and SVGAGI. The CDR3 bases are TGTGCCAGCAGTTACCTCGCGGGGGGATACAATGAGCAGTTCTTC. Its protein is CASSYLAGGYNEQFF.

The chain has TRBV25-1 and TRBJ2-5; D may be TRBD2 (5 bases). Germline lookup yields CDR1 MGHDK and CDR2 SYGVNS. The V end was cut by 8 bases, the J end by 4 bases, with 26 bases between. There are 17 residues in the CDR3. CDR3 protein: CASSPGPLLGSGETQYF. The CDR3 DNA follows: TGTGCCAGCTCGCCCGGGCCACTCTTGGGGAGCGGAGAGACCCAGTACTTC.

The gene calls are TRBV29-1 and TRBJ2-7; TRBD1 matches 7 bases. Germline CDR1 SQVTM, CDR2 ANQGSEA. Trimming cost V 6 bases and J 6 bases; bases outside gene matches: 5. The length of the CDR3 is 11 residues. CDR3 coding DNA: TGCAGCGTGAGGACAGGATCCGAGCAGTACTTC. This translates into CSVRTGSEQYF.

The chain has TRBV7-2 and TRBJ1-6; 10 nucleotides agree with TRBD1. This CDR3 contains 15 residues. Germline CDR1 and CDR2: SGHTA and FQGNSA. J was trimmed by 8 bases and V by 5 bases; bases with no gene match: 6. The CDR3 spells CASSSPGTGDSPLHF. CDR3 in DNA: TGTGCCAGCAGCAGTCCCGGGACAGGGGATTCACCCCTCCACTTT.